This TCR beta chain was captured in a study of early T cells in non-severe SARS-CoV-2 infection. Across the whole study: The chains were unpaired, and the sequenced material was bulk RNA from unsorted whole blood.

CDR1 SGHDN and CDR2 FVKESK come from the germline V gene. This CDR3 region has 13 residues. V dropped 6 bases and J dropped 5 bases, with 13 bases sitting between them. This clonotype was counted only a few times. TCRdb recomputed calls from the 5' RACE reads with MiXCR, one row per CDR3 protein. Of roughly 92,000 distinct CDR3 sequences listed, about 12% are singletons. This material consisted of whole blood, taken at baseline. The J gene is TRBJ1-2, the V gene TRBV14; D gene uncertain. The receptor was isolated from an adult who was a healthcare worker with PCR-confirmed SARS-CoV-2 infection or an uninfected control (not recorded which). In DNA, the CDR3 is TGTGCCAGCAGTCAAACACTTCAATATGGCTACACCTTC. Its protein product is CASSQTLQYGYTF.